A single sample is the source of the 27 T cell receptor beta chains below, sequenced in a study of blood T cell repertoires in COVID-19. The data were produced by immunoSEQ multiplex PCR, yet TCRdb's version contains in-frame clones alone and is incomplete. This table holds 150,000 or so clones, 84% found once. Specimen: peripheral blood. All receptors derive from a human donor in a cohort sampled during active COVID-19.

This rearrangement joins TRBV28 to TRBJ1-2; 10 bases align to TRBD1. V was clipped by 4 bases and J by 2 bases; unmatched bases: 1. Germline lookup yields CDR1 MDHEN and CDR2 SYDVKM. The CDR3 is 14 residues long. CDR3 protein: CASSSGQGNYGYTF. The CDR3 DNA follows: TGTGCCAGCAGTTCGGGACAGGGGAACTATGGCTACACCTTC.

The chain employs TRBV11-3 and TRBJ2-2; D is perhaps TRBD1 (6 bases). The CDR3 runs 17 residues. Germline V lookup: CDR1 SGHNT, CDR2 YENEEA. V lost 0 bases, J lost 1 base, and 12 bases lay in between. In DNA, the CDR3 is TGTGCCAGCAGCTTAGATCGTAGGACAGAGAACACCGGGGAGCTGTTTTTT. It translates to CASSLDRRTENTGELFF.

The gene calls are TRBV4-3 and TRBJ2-1; 10 bases fit TRBD2. Trimming at V came to 3 bases and at J to 8 bases, leaving 7 bases not matched to a gene. The length of the CDR3 is 15 residues. Per the germline V gene, CDR1 is LGHNA and CDR2 is YSLEER. CDR3 sequence (DNA): TGCGCCAGCAGCCAGGGGCTAGCGGGGGAACATGAGCAGTTCTTC. Translating it yields CASSQGLAGEHEQFF.

In this sample, this clone turned up once. This chain connects TRBV3-1 (or the pseudogene TRBV3-2) to TRBJ2-1, with 11 bases matching TRBD2. Germline V gene lookup returns CDR1 LGHDT and CDR2 YNNKEL (reference sequence). V gave up 6 bases and J gave up 7 bases; unmatched junction bases: 8. The CDR3 is 15 residues long. This chain's CDR3 is CASRAPGLAGNEQFF. As DNA, the CDR3 is TGTGCCAGCAGGGCCCCCGGACTAGCGGGTAATGAGCAGTTCTTC.

The chain joins TRBV6-1 to TRBJ1-2; 10 nucleotides align to TRBD1. CDR3 length: 15 residues. Germline trimming cut 0 bases from V and 5 bases from J; bases unmatched to any gene: 3. Germline V CDR1 and CDR2: MNHNS, SASEGT. The CDR3 region is CASSEARTGGYGYTF. Here the CDR3 DNA reads TGTGCCAGCAGTGAAGCTCGGACAGGGGGATATGGCTACACCTTC.

This chain uses TRBV27 with TRBJ2-3; 8 bases line up with TRBD2. The V gene's germline CDR1 is MNHEY and CDR2 SMNVEV (reference sequence). The CDR3 contains 16 residues. The trim removed 5 bases at V and 0 bases at J, leaving 7 bases unmatched. The CDR3 bases are TGTGCCAGCAGTACCCGGGGGGGCCTGAGCACAGATACGCAGTATTTT. It encodes CASSTRGGLSTDTQYF.

The chain recombines TRBV29-1 with TRBJ2-3; 9 nucleotides align to TRBD1. Germline V gives CDR1 SQVTM, CDR2 ANQGSEA. Trimming cost V 7 bases and J 3 bases; bases outside gene matches: 14. This CDR3 spans 16 amino acids. This CDR3 is CSARRGQGSETDTQYF. CDR3 nucleotides: TGCAGCGCCCGGCGGGGACAGGGTTCGGAGACAGATACGCAGTATTTT.

This CDR3 reads CATSESRQIFTDTQYF. The CDR3 coding sequence is TGTGCCACCAGTGAATCGAGACAGATTTTCACAGATACGCAGTATTTT. This rearrangement joins TRBV24-1 to TRBJ2-3, with a tentative D call TRBD1 (5 bases). The CDR3 has 16 residues. CDR1 and CDR2 (germline): KGHDR, SFDVKD. V was clipped by 4 bases and J by 2 bases, with 15 bases between them.

The J gene is TRBJ2-1, the V gene TRBV6-6; 10 nucleotides align to TRBD1. The CDR3 is 18 amino acids. Germline CDR1 reads MNHNY; CDR2 reads SVGAGI (reference sequence). Trimming at V came to 5 bases and at J to 5 bases, leaving 15 bases not matched to a gene. This CDR3 is CASSPRTGGGFRNNEQFF. CDR3 sequence (DNA): TGTGCCAGCAGTCCGCGGACAGGGGGAGGGTTTAGGAACAATGAGCAGTTCTTC.

In this sample, this clone turned up once. CDR3 bases: TGTGCCAGTAGGTACAGTCCCAACACCTACGAGCAGTACTTC. Its protein is CASRYSPNTYEQYF. The chain is built from TRBV19 and TRBJ2-7; D not certain. The CDR3 extends over 14 amino acids. With 6 bases removed from V and 2 bases from J, the gap between germline ends came to 14 bases. Germline CDR1 reads LNHDA; CDR2 reads SQIVND (reference sequence).

V usage is TRBV5-1 and J usage is TRBJ2-1, with 7 bases lining up with TRBD1. There are 14 residues in the CDR3. Germline lookup yields CDR1 SGHRS and CDR2 YFSETQ. With 2 bases clipped from V and 9 bases from J, the junction kept 8 bases outside the gene matches. The CDR3 bases are TGCGCCAGCAGCTTCCAAGACAGGGCGGGTGAGCAGTTCTTC. It is translated as CASSFQDRAGEQFF.

This clone has more than one count but fewer than ten. The chain links TRBV5-4 to TRBJ2-1; tentative D call: TRBD2 (5 bases). The CDR3 length is 14 residues. The ends were cut back, 2 bases at V and 5 bases at J, with 11 bases in the middle. In germline, CDR1 is SGHNT, CDR2 YYREEE (reference sequence). CDR3 sequence reads: CASSFMDFNNEQFF. The CDR3 DNA sequence: TGTGCCAGCAGCTTCATGGACTTCAACAATGAGCAGTTCTTC.

V usage is TRBV7-3 and J usage is TRBJ1-3; maybe TRBD1 (6 bases). In germline, CDR1 is SGHTA, CDR2 FQGTGA. Trimming removed 1 base at V and 0 bases at J, with 10 bases between. CDR3 size: 16 residues. The CDR3 reads CASSLNQGSSGNTIYF. The CDR3 nucleotides are TGTGCCAGCAGCTTAAATCAGGGGAGCTCTGGAAACACCATATATTTT. The complete variable domain, with remaining parts taken from reference TRBV7-3 and TRBJ1-3, reads GAGVSQTPSNKVTEKGKYVELRCDPISGHTALYWYRQSLGQGPEFLIYFQGTGAADDSGLPNDRFFAVRPEGSVSTLKIQRTERGDSAVYLCASSLNQGSSGNTIYFGEGSWLTVV.

V gene TRBV4-3 combines with J gene TRBJ2-2, with unresolved D. Trimming pared 0 bases from V and 0 bases from J, leaving 11 bases between. Germline V gene data show CDR1 as LGHNA and CDR2 as YSLEER. The CDR3 has 17 residues. CDR3: CASSQDRVPPNTGELFF. In DNA, the CDR3 is TGCGCCAGCAGCCAAGATCGCGTACCCCCGAACACCGGGGAGCTGTTTTTT.

CDR3 residues: CASSSTAAGTDTQYF. DNA of the CDR3: TGTGCCAGCAGCTCAACCGCAGCGGGGACAGATACGCAGTATTTT. This sequence joins TRBV7-9 and TRBJ2-3, with 7 bases matching TRBD2. This CDR3 has 15 residues. Germline CDR1 reads SEHNR; CDR2 reads FQNEAQ (reference sequence). Germline trimming cut 4 bases from V and 3 bases from J; bases unmatched to any gene: 7.

V usage is TRBV6-5 and J usage is TRBJ1-1; TRBD1 agrees at 8 bases. This CDR3 is 12 amino acids long. The germline CDR1 and CDR2 sequences are MNHEY and SVGAGI. V shed 8 bases, J shed 5 bases, and the junction held 4 bases outside the gene matches. CDR3 sequence reads: CASDRGRTEAFF. The CDR3 region has the DNA TGTGCCAGCGACAGGGGTAGGACTGAAGCTTTCTTT.

The V gene is TRBV10-3, the J gene TRBJ2-5; 8 nucleotides match TRBD2. Trimming at V came to 5 bases and at J to 5 bases, leaving 4 bases not matched to a gene. CDR3 length equals 13 residues. Per germline, CDR1 ENHRY and CDR2 SYGVKD. The CDR3 region has the DNA TGTGCCATCAGTCTCGGGGGGGATGAGACCCAGTACTTC. Its translation: CAISLGGDETQYF.

J is TRBJ2-3 and V is TRBV7-3, with a possible D match to TRBD1 (7 bases). V was cut by 5 bases and J by 5 bases, with 17 bases left in between. Germline-derived CDR1 and CDR2 are SGHTA and FQGTGA. CDR3 length: 15 residues. The CDR3 coding sequence is TGTGCCAGCAGCCCTCAGGGGGGCTGGGGAGATACGCAGTATTTT. Its protein product is CASSPQGGWGDTQYF.

The J gene is TRBJ1-5, the V gene TRBV28; no firm D call. V dropped 5 bases and J dropped 2 bases, with 13 bases sitting between them. The CDR3 loop spans 15 amino acids. Germline V gene lookup returns CDR1 MDHEN and CDR2 SYDVKM. The CDR3 DNA reads as TGTGCCAGCAGTCTCTCCCGTTTAGGCAATCAGCCCCAGCATTTT. It yields the protein CASSLSRLGNQPQHF.

The CDR3 DNA reads as TGTGCCTGGAGTCCACGACCGGGACAGACGCGGGAGACCCAGTACTTC. It specifies CAWSPRPGQTRETQYF. The rearrangement links TRBV30 to TRBJ2-5, with TRBD1 matching over 7 bases. This CDR3 is 16 amino acids long. Germline V gene sequence: CDR1 GTSNPN, CDR2 SVGIG (reference sequence). Losses at the gene ends were 2 bases for V and 5 bases for J; bases not matched to a gene: 14.

The chain recombines TRBV30 with TRBJ2-5, with 15 bases that match TRBD2. The CDR3 is made up of 16 amino acids. From germline, CDR1 is GTSNPN and CDR2 SVGIG (reference sequence). J was trimmed by 4 bases and V by 3 bases; bases with no gene match: 6. CDR3 in amino acids: CAWSAGTSGGRETQYF. CDR3 bases: TGTGCCTGGAGCGCAGGGACTAGCGGGGGGCGAGAGACCCAGTACTTC.

The chain recombines TRBV28 with TRBJ1-1, with a weak D call TRBD1 (6 bases). The V end lost 5 bases, the J end lost 10 bases, and 17 bases lay between the germline ends. Germline CDR1 is MDHEN and CDR2 is SYDVKM. The CDR3 covers 13 residues. CDR3 loop: CASSLFGQNIAFF. The CDR3 nucleotides are TGTGCCAGCAGTCTATTCGGACAGAATATAGCTTTCTTT. The full variable domain, completed using reference TRBV28 and TRBJ1-1, is DVKVTQSSRYLVKRTGEKVFLECVQDMDHENMFWYRQDPGLGLRLIYFSYDVKMKEKGDIPEGYSVSREKKERFSLILESASTNQTSMYLCASSLFGQNIAFFGQGTRLTVV.

The chain joins TRBV11-3 to TRBJ1-1, with D perhaps matching TRBD1 (5 bases). V was shortened by 4 bases and J by 4 bases, with 10 bases between the two germline ends. The CDR3 spans 13 residues. Germline-derived CDR1 and CDR2 are SGHNT and YENEEA. CDR3 in amino acids: CASSSRVGTEAFF. The CDR3 DNA reads TGTGCCAGCAGCTCCAGGGTTGGCACTGAAGCTTTCTTT.

The chain recombines TRBV6-1 with TRBJ1-5, with D unclear. The V gene lost 3 bases and the J gene lost 5 bases, with 17 bases spanning the gap. The V gene's germline CDR1 is MNHNS and CDR2 SASEGT. The CDR3 totals 16 residues. CDR3 residues: CASSEVWAQPYQPQHF. The DNA of the CDR3 is TGTGCCAGCAGTGAGGTCTGGGCGCAGCCTTATCAGCCCCAGCATTTT.

The rearrangement links TRBV28 to TRBJ1-5; TRBD1 is a possible D gene (5 bases). The V gene lost 4 bases and the J gene lost 2 bases, with 15 bases spanning the gap. Germline assignment: CDR1 MDHEN and CDR2 SYDVKM. The CDR3 consists of 16 residues. This CDR3 reads CASSSLPGQGNQPQHF. The CDR3 nucleotides are TGTGCCAGCAGTTCCCTTCCAGGGCAGGGCAATCAGCCCCAGCATTTT.

This rearrangement joins TRBV11-3 to TRBJ1-3, with TRBD1 as a possible D gene (6 bases). CDR3 length equals 14 residues. V gave up 5 bases and J gave up 1 base, with 9 bases separating them. The germline CDR1 and CDR2 sequences are SGHNT and YENEEA. The CDR3 coding sequence is TGTGCCAGCAGCCCTGGACAGTCTGGAAACACCATATATTTT. It encodes CASSPGQSGNTIYF.

CDR3 sequence: CASSQDVTGPTQYF. The CDR3 bases are TGTGCCAGCAGCCAAGATGTAACAGGCCCGACCCAGTACTTC. This rearrangement joins TRBV3-1 (or the pseudogene TRBV3-2) to TRBJ2-5, with D perhaps TRBD1 (5 bases). V was trimmed by 0 bases and J by 7 bases, leaving 12 bases between them. Looked up from germline, CDR1 is LGHDT and CDR2 is YNNKEL (reference sequence). The CDR3 consists of 14 residues.